The T cell receptor beta chain described here comes from a study of blood T cell repertoires in COVID-19. Data came from immunoSEQ multiplex PCR; TCRdb stores just in-frame clones and leaves some out. The sample yields approximately 170,000 clones, about 85% seen once. The sequencing input was PBMCs or T cells enriched from blood (not recorded which). The clonotype comes from a woman aged 45-65 years who had recovered from COVID-19.

The DNA for the CDR3 is TGTGCCAGCAGCCACGGCGGGACTAGCATCTACGAGCAGTACTTC. Its translation: CASSHGGTSIYEQYF. This chain links TRBV3-1 (or the pseudogene TRBV3-2) with TRBJ2-7; 9 bases align to TRBD2. This CDR3 is 15 amino acids long. Trimming cost V 3 bases and J 3 bases; bases outside gene matches: 6. Germline V lookup: CDR1 LGHDT, CDR2 YNNKEL (reference sequence).